The rows below give T cell receptor beta chains drawn from one sample of a study of neurological immune-mediated disorders. TCRdb re-analysed the 5' RACE reads in MiXCR, keeping a single row per CDR3 protein. The data show tens of thousands of distinct CDR3 sequences, with 1.5% seen just once and approximately 9.2% held by the top ten. Sequencing used PBMCs. The receptor source for this set is a woman aged 25 to 39 with multiple sclerosis. The conserved cysteine and the conserved F or W are not part of the CDR3 here. Fields, in order: J gene, clone size, V gene, CDR3 length, CDR3 protein. A clone size is listed for some rows: how often the clone was seen (once, few, many), or a class if it is expanded.

J: TRBJ2-1
size: many
V: TRBV6-2/TRBV6-3
length: 14
CDR3: ASSPHSSGSYNEQF

J: TRBJ1-5
size: many
V: TRBV12-3/TRBV12-4
length: 10
CDR3: ASGTAGQPQH

J: TRBJ2-1
size: many
V: TRBV9
length: 13
CDR3: ASSVGGGAGNEQF

J: TRBJ1-3
size: many
V: TRBV6-5
length: 13
CDR3: ASSTTGGIGNTIY

J: TRBJ1-5
size: -
V: TRBV7-2
length: 11
CDR3: ASSPGRPKTQN

J: TRBJ2-2
size: few
V: TRBV7-9
length: 15
CDR3: ASSLRNRVSDTGELF

J: TRBJ2-3
size: many
V: TRBV3-1
length: 13
CDR3: ASSQDRGPVDTQY

J: TRBJ1-4
size: many
V: TRBV20-1
length: 13
CDR3: SARLTGQSVEKLF

J: TRBJ1-1
size: many
V: TRBV3-1
length: 10
CDR3: ASSQFSTEAF

J: TRBJ1-2
size: many
V: TRBV20-1
length: 9
CDR3: SARDPPRYT

J: TRBJ2-3
size: many
V: TRBV5-1
length: 14
CDR3: ASSTYSGVNTDTQY

J: TRBJ2-3
size: many
V: TRBV7-2
length: 10
CDR3: ASGGVLDTQY

J: TRBJ2-7
size: many
V: TRBV7-9
length: 12
CDR3: ASSPGTGLYEQY

J: TRBJ2-7
size: many
V: TRBV5-1
length: 13
CDR3: ASSPGQGLLYEQY

J: TRBJ1-5
size: -
V: TRBV10-2
length: 12
CDR3: ASSGGGRNQPQN

J: TRBJ2-3
size: many
V: TRBV5-1
length: 12
CDR3: ASSVTGGADTQY

J: TRBJ2-3
size: many
V: TRBV7-2
length: 14
CDR3: ASSPGWGARTDTQY

J: TRBJ2-7
size: many
V: TRBV20-1
length: 13
CDR3: SARDSGGLAHEQY

J: TRBJ1-6
size: many
V: TRBV20-1
length: 13
CDR3: SASKQGADNSPLH

J: TRBJ2-7
size: many
V: TRBV12-3/TRBV12-4
length: 13
CDR3: ASSWTGTVASEQY

J: TRBJ2-7
size: many
V: TRBV7-9
length: 13
CDR3: ASSLGGTGGHEQY

J: TRBJ1-1
size: many
V: TRBV4-1
length: 12
CDR3: ASSQVQGATEAF

J: TRBJ2-5
size: many
V: TRBV6-1
length: 13
CDR3: ASRGWVGAEGTQY

J: TRBJ1-1
size: many
V: TRBV6-6
length: 12
CDR3: ASTGGQANTEAF

J: TRBJ2-3
size: many
V: TRBV5-1
length: 13
CDR3: ASSLGQGSADTQY

J: TRBJ2-7
size: many
V: TRBV4-3
length: 12
CDR3: ASSQDWPVYEQY